A single sample gave rise to the 30 T cell receptor beta chains below, sequenced in a study of T cells in Graves' hyperthyroidism and ophthalmopathy. Amplification of TCR beta CDR3 regions used RNA as the template. Using the HTBI primer set, a first-round RT-PCR was run on the TCR CDR3. Using its own MiXCR run on the multiplex PCR reads, TCRdb lists one record per CDR3 protein. In the table there are about 510,000 distinct CDR3 sequences, 14% of which are singletons. Sequencing was performed on blood. These TCRs come from a middle-aged woman with Graves' hyperthyroidism.

The chain couples TRBV5-1 to TRBJ2-1; possible D gene TRBD1, 6 bases. Trimming cost V 3 bases and J 3 bases, with 16 bases left between them. The CDR3 loop spans 16 amino acids. Germline CDR1 and CDR2: SGHRS and YFSETQ. CDR3 amino acids: CASSSGQILSYNEQFF. CDR3 nucleotides: TGCGCCAGCAGCTCTGGACAGATTCTTAGCTACAATGAGCAGTTCTTC.

This clonotype has a count of ten or more. The gene calls are TRBV30 and TRBJ2-7, with a possible D match to TRBD1 (6 bases). CDR1 and CDR2 (germline): GTSNPN, SVGIG (reference sequence). The CDR3 spans 15 residues. V was pared by 1 base and J by 2 bases, with 15 bases between. Here the CDR3 reads CAWSDHSGTPYEQYF. The DNA of the CDR3 is TGTGCCTGGAGTGACCATTCCGGGACACCCTACGAGCAGTACTTC. The full variable domain, its missing parts supplied by reference TRBV30 and TRBJ2-7, is SQTIHQWPATLVQPVGSPLSLECTVEGTSNPNLYWYRQAAGRGLQLLFYSVGIGQISSEVPQNLSASRPQDRQFILSSKKLLLSDSGFYLCAWSDHSGTPYEQYFGPGTRLTVT.

The sample holds many counts of this clonotype. V gene TRBV20-1 combines with J gene TRBJ1-1; TRBD1 might be the D (5 bases). This CDR3 contains 14 residues. V was pared by 3 bases and J by 4 bases, with 15 bases between. Germline values: CDR1 DFQATT, CDR2 SNEGSKA (reference sequence). CDR3 sequence (DNA): TGCAGTGCTAGGGGAGGGGCGCAGGGCACTGAAGCTTTCTTT. Its translation: CSARGGAQGTEAFF.

At least ten counts were recorded for this clonotype. The chain combines TRBV28 with TRBJ2-1, with TRBD2 identical over 12 bases. The CDR3 extends over 13 amino acids. In germline, CDR1 is MDHEN, CDR2 SYDVKM. V was pared by 9 bases and J by 8 bases, with 5 bases of the junction left unmatched. The CDR3 sequence is CASGLAGIDEQFF. CDR3 in DNA: TGTGCCAGTGGACTAGCGGGAATAGATGAGCAGTTCTTC.

Only a few counts were recorded for this clonotype. The V gene is TRBV29-1, the J gene TRBJ2-1; 8 nucleotides match TRBD1. Trimming removed 8 bases from V and 9 bases from J; junction bases left unmatched: 6. This CDR3 has 11 amino acids. CDR1 is SQVTM, CDR2 ANQGSEA, per germline. The CDR3: CSTGQGGEQFF. The CDR3 region has the DNA TGCAGCACCGGACAGGGAGGTGAGCAGTTCTTC.

Many counts were recorded for this clonotype. This rearrangement joins TRBV7-3 to TRBJ2-3, with 11 bases lining up with TRBD2. The V and J ends lost 4 bases and 1 base, in that order; junction bases with no gene match: 4. CDR3 size: 16 residues. Germline loops: CDR1 SGHTA, CDR2 FQGTGA. CDR3 nucleotides: TGTGCCAGCAGCTCTGTAGCGGGGGGGGGCACAGATACGCAGTATTTT. Translating it yields CASSSVAGGGTDTQYF.

This clonotype was picked up a small number of times. The chain has TRBV3-1 and TRBJ2-6; TRBD2 is a possible D gene (6 bases). CDR3 length equals 18 residues. The ends were cut back, 3 bases at V and 0 bases at J, with 15 bases in the middle. Per germline, CDR1 LGHDT and CDR2 YNNKEL (reference sequence). CDR3 sequence reads: CASSQYGRRGSGANVLTF. Written as DNA, the CDR3 is TGTGCCAGCAGCCAGTACGGACGGAGGGGCTCTGGGGCCAACGTCCTGACTTTC.

The table lists this clonotype with many counts. J is TRBJ2-7 and V is TRBV5-1; TRBD1 might be the D (5 bases). Germline loops: CDR1 SGHRS, CDR2 YFSETQ. Trimming stripped 3 bases from V and 3 bases from J, with 13 bases between. The CDR3 loop spans 14 amino acids. CDR3 in amino acids: CASSWGRAYYEQYF. In DNA, the CDR3 is TGCGCCAGCAGCTGGGGCAGAGCATACTACGAGCAGTACTTC.

This clonotype was seen repeatedly, ten times or more. The J gene is TRBJ2-1, the V gene TRBV6-1; 7 bases fit TRBD1. J gave up 9 bases and V 5 bases, and 4 bases lay outside the gene matches. The CDR3 runs 12 residues. CDR1 is MNHNS, CDR2 SASEGT, per germline. The CDR3 is CASSSDRVEQFF. The CDR3 region has the DNA TGTGCCAGCAGTTCTGACAGGGTTGAGCAGTTCTTC.

The CDR3 nucleotides are TGTGCCAGCAGCTTAGAACCGAGCTCCTACAATGAGCAGTTCTTC. It encodes CASSLEPSSYNEQFF. J is TRBJ2-1 and V is TRBV11-2; no clear D gene. Germline V gene data show CDR1 as SGHAT and CDR2 as FQNNGV. This CDR3 comprises 15 residues. The V end was cut by 0 bases, the J end by 0 bases, with 6 bases between.

This clonotype was observed a handful of times. The chain recombines TRBV12-3 or TRBV12-4 with TRBJ2-2; 9 bases agree with TRBD2. The CDR3 is made up of 15 amino acids. The V gene end was trimmed by 6 bases and the J gene end by 6 bases; junction bases not matched to a gene: 8. The CDR3 here is CASRDLAGLAGELFF. CDR3 coding DNA: TGTGCCAGCAGGGACCTAGCGGGACTGGCCGGGGAGCTGTTTTTT.

This clonotype showed up many times. The junction departs from the called germline gene at one end, perhaps through a read error. The chain couples TRBV7-2 to TRBJ2-3; 11 bases align to TRBD2. This CDR3 comprises 16 residues. Germline V gene sequence: CDR1 SGHTA, CDR2 FQGNSA. CDR3 residues: CASSLAGGPITDTQYF. CDR3 DNA: TGTGCCAGCAGTTTAGCGGGAGGGCCGATCACAGATACGCAGTATTTT. The whole variable domain, remainder taken from reference TRBV7-2 and TRBJ2-3, is GAGVSQSPSNKVTEKGKDVELRCDPISGHTALYWYRQSLGQGLEFLIYFQGNSAPDKSGLPSDRFSAERTGGSVSTLTIQRTQQEDSAVYLCASSLAGGPITDTQYFGPGTRLTVL.

Ten or more counts support this clonotype. The DNA for the CDR3 is TGTGCCAGCAGTGAAGGGGACGGGACGAACACCGGGGAGCTGTTTTTT. Its protein is CASSEGDGTNTGELFF. The V gene is TRBV2, the J gene TRBJ2-2; D possibly matches TRBD1 or TRBD2 (5 bases each). The CDR3 has 16 amino acids. Germline V gene lookup returns CDR1 SNHLY and CDR2 FYNNEI. V was pared by 1 base and J by 0 bases, with 9 bases between.

This clonotype was counted at least ten times. This rearrangement joins TRBV3-1 to TRBJ2-7; 10 bases map to TRBD1. The V gene end was trimmed by 1 base and the J gene end by 4 bases; junction bases not matched to a gene: 4. The germline V gene has CDR1 LGHDT and CDR2 YNNKEL (reference sequence). This CDR3 is built from 15 residues. CDR3 sequence reads: CASSQVGTGVYEQYF. The CDR3 DNA follows: TGTGCCAGCAGCCAAGTGGGGACAGGGGTGTACGAGCAGTACTTC.

CDR3 residues: CASSLVGVNSGANVLTF. The CDR3 DNA reads as TGTGCCAGCAGCTTGGTAGGCGTCAACTCTGGGGCCAACGTCCTGACTTTC. The chain couples TRBV5-6 to TRBJ2-6; D remains unclear. The CDR3 has 17 residues. V was cut by 0 bases and J by 0 bases, with 10 bases left in between. The V gene's germline CDR1 is SGHDT and CDR2 YYEEEE.

This clonotype was found a few times. The rearrangement joins TRBV20-1 to TRBJ1-2; D might be TRBD1 (5 bases). Trimming shortened V by 4 bases and J by 1 base, and 10 bases separated the two germline ends. This CDR3 has 13 amino acids. The V gene's germline CDR1 is DFQATT and CDR2 SNEGSKA (reference sequence). The chain's CDR3 is CSAKTERNYGYTF. CDR3 nucleotides: TGCAGTGCTAAGACAGAGCGTAACTATGGCTACACCTTC.

This clonotype was counted a few times. The conserved closing phenylalanine or tryptophan is absent in this CDR3, likely reflecting a read error. The V gene is TRBV28, the J gene TRBJ1-1, with 10 nucleotides matching TRBD1. This CDR3 comprises 19 residues. The ends lost 4 bases at V and 1 base at J; junction bases unmatched: 15. CDR1 and CDR2 from the germline V gene are MDHEN and SYDVKM. This CDR3 is CASSSSTGGSLGENTEAFL. Here the CDR3 DNA reads TGTGCCAGCAGTTCATCGACAGGGGGCTCCCTGGGGGAGAACACTGAAGCTTTCCTT.

In this sample, this clonotype turned up many times. The chain links TRBV11-1 to TRBJ1-6; 10 bases are shared with TRBD1. The length of the CDR3 is 15 residues. Germline trimming cut 6 bases from V and 9 bases from J; bases unmatched to any gene: 8. Germline V gene sequence: CDR1 SGHAT, CDR2 FQDESV (reference sequence). The CDR3 reads CASSWTGTGASPLHF. For the CDR3, the DNA is TGTGCCAGCAGTTGGACCGGGACAGGGGCTTCACCCCTCCACTTT.

At least ten counts were recorded for this clonotype. J is TRBJ2-7 and V is TRBV7-9, with 9 bases fitting TRBD1. CDR3 length: 14 residues. The ends lost 6 bases at V and 4 bases at J; junction bases unmatched: 7. The germline CDR1 and CDR2 sequences are SEHNR and FQNEAQ (reference sequence). The CDR3 reads CASSPGQGRYEQYF. As DNA, the CDR3 is TGTGCCAGCAGTCCGGGACAGGGACGGTACGAGCAGTACTTC.

The sample holds a few counts of this clonotype. This sequence joins TRBV28 and TRBJ1-2; no firm D call. From germline, CDR1 is MDHEN and CDR2 SYDVKM. Trimming cost V 1 base and J 5 bases, with 11 bases left between them. This CDR3 contains 14 residues. DNA of the CDR3: TGTGCCAGCAGTTTATCGTCTGTAGGGTATGGCTACACCTTC. Translation gives CASSLSSVGYGYTF.

This clonotype came up once. The rearrangement links TRBV7-9 to TRBJ2-5; 10 nucleotides agree with TRBD2. The CDR3 covers 17 residues. J was trimmed by 2 bases and V by 5 bases; bases with no gene match: 11. The V gene's germline CDR1 is SEHNR and CDR2 FQNEAQ (reference sequence). The CDR3 bases are TGTGCCAGCAGCCACCTAGCGGGAGTCTTTAGGCAAGAGACCCAGTACTTC. Protein: CASSHLAGVFRQETQYF. The full variable domain, completed using reference TRBV7-9 and TRBJ2-5, is DTGVSQNPRHKITKRGQNVTFRCDPISEHNRLYWYRQTLGQGPEFLTYFQNEAQLEKSRLLSDRFSAERPKGSFSTLEIQRTEQGDSAMYLCASSHLAGVFRQETQYFGPGTRLLVL.

The CDR3 region has the DNA TGTGCCAGCAGTTACCGAGCTACGGGAAGGGGCTACAATGAGCAGTTCTTC. Amino acids: CASSYRATGRGYNEQFF. The chain joins TRBV6-2 or TRBV6-3 to TRBJ2-1, with D possibly called TRBD1 or TRBD2 (5 bases each). Trimming removed 2 bases from V and 3 bases from J, with 17 bases in between. There are 17 residues in the CDR3. CDR1 and CDR2 from the germline V gene are MNHEY and SVGEGT.

Ten or more counts support this clonotype. The V and J genes are TRBV10-3 and TRBJ2-1, with 8 bases fitting TRBD1. The CDR3 has 17 amino acids. The V gene's germline CDR1 is ENHRY and CDR2 SYGVKD. After removal of 2 bases from V and 0 bases from J, the junction contained 6 bases not matched to a gene. CDR3 bases: TGTGCCATCAGTGAGAAGGGACAGGCGAGCTCCTACAATGAGCAGTTCTTC. Protein product: CAISEKGQASSYNEQFF.

Ten or more counts support this clonotype. The V gene is TRBV6-1, the J gene TRBJ2-2, with TRBD1 matching 7 bases. The CDR3 has 15 amino acids. Trimming cost V 5 bases and J 1 base; bases outside gene matches: 4. Germline V CDR1 and CDR2: MNHNS, SASEGT. The CDR3 reads CASSSDRRNTGELFF. The CDR3 bases are TGTGCCAGCAGTTCGGACAGGAGGAACACCGGGGAGCTGTTTTTT.

This clonotype was counted between two and nine times. The chain carries TRBV10-3 and TRBJ2-2; no firm D call. V was pared by 5 bases and J by 0 bases, with 10 bases between. CDR1 ENHRY and CDR2 SYGVKD come from the germline V gene. The CDR3 has 15 amino acids. The CDR3, as DNA: TGTGCCATCAGTCAGGTCCTCGCGAACACCGGGGAGCTGTTTTTT. Translating it yields CAISQVLANTGELFF.

The chain couples TRBV28 to TRBJ1-4; 11 nucleotides line up with TRBD1. V lost 1 base and J lost 8; bases outside the gene matches: 6. CDR1 is MDHEN and CDR2 is SYDVKM in the germline V gene. CDR3 length equals 16 residues. The CDR3 DNA follows: TGTGCCAGCAGTTTATCCCCGGACAGGGGGCTGGAAAAACTGTTTTTT. It translates to CASSLSPDRGLEKLFF. Filled out from reference TRBV28 and TRBJ1-4, the complete variable domain reads DVKVTQSSRYLVKRTGEKVFLECVQDMDHENMFWYRQDPGLGLRLIYFSYDVKMKEKGDIPEGYSVSREKKERFSLILESASTNQTSMYLCASSLSPDRGLEKLFFGSGTQLSVL.

This clonotype was seen only a few times. The gene calls are TRBV18 and TRBJ1-1; TRBD1 is a possible D gene (6 bases). Germline V gives CDR1 KGHSH, CDR2 LQKENI. The V end was cut by 0 bases, the J end by 5 bases, with 25 bases between. The CDR3 consists of 19 residues. CDR3 amino acids: CASSPPTGSIGFTGTEAFF. CDR3 DNA: TGTGCCAGCTCACCACCAACAGGGAGCATCGGGTTTACGGGGACTGAAGCTTTCTTT.

This chain connects TRBV24-1 to TRBJ2-1; 11 bases map to TRBD2. CDR3 size: 16 residues. Germline lookup yields CDR1 KGHDR and CDR2 SFDVKD. V shed 5 bases, J shed 2 bases, and the junction held 4 bases outside the gene matches. The CDR3 nucleotides are TGTGCCACCAGTGGTTTAGCGGGAGGGCCCTACAATGAGCAGTTCTTC. Its translation: CATSGLAGGPYNEQFF.

This clonotype came up many times. The V gene is TRBV5-1, the J gene TRBJ2-7; D may be TRBD1 (7 bases). Per the germline V gene, CDR1 is SGHRS and CDR2 is YFSETQ. V was cut by 4 bases and J by 7 bases, with 21 bases left in between. There are 15 residues in the CDR3. The CDR3 here is CASSHIETGAGEQYF. CDR3 DNA: TGCGCCAGCAGCCATATCGAAACAGGGGCGGGGGAGCAGTACTTC.

This rearrangement joins TRBV3-1 to TRBJ1-3; D uncertain. CDR1 and CDR2 from the germline V gene are LGHDT and YNNKEL (reference sequence). Trimming took off 4 bases at V and 0 bases at J, with 7 bases between the two ends. The CDR3 is 14 residues long. The chain's CDR3 is CASSRGLSGNTIYF. The CDR3 nucleotides are TGTGCCAGCAGCCGAGGGCTCTCTGGAAACACCATATATTTT.